The 28 T cell receptor beta chains below come from one sample, sequenced in a study of T cells in Graves' hyperthyroidism and ophthalmopathy. Authors of the study amplified TCR beta CDR3 regions from RNA transcripts. Carried out on the TCR CDR3, a first-round RT-PCR used the HTBI primer set. A single record per CDR3 protein comes from TCRdb applying MiXCR to the multiplex PCR reads. This sample has a few hundred thousand distinct CDR3 sequences; about 15% occur once, and the top ten carry around a third. Sequencing was done on a sample of blood. The source is a woman in her 30s with Graves' hyperthyroidism.

There are many counts of this clonotype. The rearrangement joins TRBV19 to TRBJ2-1; D is unresolved. Germline V CDR1 and CDR2: LNHDA, SQIVND (reference sequence). There are 15 residues in the CDR3. The V and J ends lost 2 bases and 4 bases respectively, with 12 bases between them. This chain's CDR3 is CASSITRAVYNEQFF. CDR3 nucleotide sequence: TGTGCCAGTAGTATAACTCGGGCGGTTTACAATGAGCAGTTCTTC.

The chain has TRBV12-3 or TRBV12-4 and TRBJ2-7; D perhaps matches TRBD2 (6 bases). Trimming pared 5 bases from V and 0 bases from J, leaving 17 bases between. This CDR3 spans 16 amino acids. The CDR3 DNA is TGTGCCAGCAGTCCCCCGGGACTCGGGATCTCCTACGAGCAGTACTTC. Amino acid sequence: CASSPPGLGISYEQYF.

This clonotype has a handful of counts. The V and J genes are TRBV4-1 and TRBJ2-2, with 9 nucleotides matching TRBD2. The CDR3 has 17 amino acids. Losses at the gene ends were 1 base for V and 4 bases for J; bases not matched to a gene: 7. CDR1 and CDR2 (germline): MGHRA, YSYEKL. CDR3 coding DNA: TGCGCCAGCAGCCAAGGTCCCGCGGGAGGGTTCACCGGGGAGCTGTTTTTT. Protein product: CASSQGPAGGFTGELFF.

This clonotype was counted at least ten times. This chain uses TRBV27 with TRBJ2-3; TRBD2 aligns across 9 bases. Germline lookup yields CDR1 MNHEY and CDR2 SMNVEV (reference sequence). Germline trimming cut 4 bases from V and 0 bases from J; bases unmatched to any gene: 5. The CDR3 is 16 residues long. This chain's CDR3 is CASSSKREASTDTQYF. CDR3 in DNA: TGTGCCAGCAGTTCAAAGCGGGAGGCTAGCACAGATACGCAGTATTTT.

In this sample, this clonotype turned up a few times. The J gene is TRBJ2-2, the V gene TRBV5-8; the D is unclear. The CDR3 loop spans 13 amino acids. Looked up from germline, CDR1 is SGHTS and CDR2 is YDEGEE. The germline V and J ends were trimmed by 4 bases and 5 bases, with 9 bases remaining between them. In DNA form, the CDR3 reads TGTGCCAGCAGCCAGAGGAAGACCGGGGAGCTGTTTTTT. It specifies CASSQRKTGELFF. Combining the CDR3 with reference TRBV5-8 and TRBJ2-2 gives the whole variable domain EAGVTQSPTHLIKTRGQQATLRCSPISGHTSVYWYQQALGLGLQFLLWYDEGEERNRGNFPPRFSGRQFPNYSSELNVNALELEDSALYLCASSQRKTGELFFGEGSRLTVL.

The V call is TRBV4-1, the J call TRBJ1-3, with 7 nucleotides matching TRBD1. V gave up 4 bases and J gave up 4 bases; unmatched junction bases: 13. The CDR3 is made up of 17 amino acids. Germline CDR1 reads MGHRA; CDR2 reads YSYEKL. CDR3 nucleotide sequence: TGCGCCAGCAGCCCAAGGCCCCAAGACAGGGCGGGAAACACCATATATTTT. Encoded protein: CASSPRPQDRAGNTIYF.

This clonotype was seen only a few times. V gene TRBV7-2 combines with J gene TRBJ1-3; D is unclear. Germline CDR1 SGHTA, CDR2 FQGNSA. V was clipped by 3 bases and J by 1 base, with 7 bases between them. This CDR3 spans 14 amino acids. CDR3 nucleotides: TGTGCCAGCAGCTTTGAACCGTCTGGAAACACCATATATTTT. It encodes CASSFEPSGNTIYF.

CDR3 residues: CASKTSSDTQYF. Written as DNA, the CDR3 is TGTGCCAGCAAGACTAGCTCGGATACGCAGTATTTT. V gene TRBV2 combines with J gene TRBJ2-3, with TRBD2 matching 7 bases. After removal of 7 bases from V and 6 bases from J, the junction contained 4 bases not matched to a gene. The CDR3 runs 12 residues. Germline CDR1 and CDR2: SNHLY and FYNNEI. Complete variable domain (other parts from reference TRBV2 and TRBJ2-3): EPEVTQTPSHQVTQMGQEVILRCVPISNHLYFYWYRQILGQKVEFLVSFYNNEISEKSEIFDDQFSVERPDGSNFTLKIRSTKLEDSAMYFCASKTSSDTQYFGPGTRLTVL.

This clonotype occurred a few times. V usage is TRBV20-1 and J usage is TRBJ1-4; D is undetermined. The CDR3 extends over 13 amino acids. Germline values: CDR1 DFQATT, CDR2 SNEGSKA (reference sequence). V gave up 3 bases and J gave up 7 bases, with 12 bases separating them. The CDR3 nucleotides read TGCAGTGCTAGTCCCCAGGCGGGTGAAAAACTGTTTTTT. Amino acid sequence: CSASPQAGEKLFF.

Many counts were recorded for this clonotype. The genes are TRBV5-1 and TRBJ1-2; no definite D call. Germline loops: CDR1 SGHRS, CDR2 YFSETQ. The CDR3 spans 15 residues. Trimming left V 4 bases short and J 4 bases short, with 17 bases between. The CDR3 region has the DNA TGCGCCAGCAGCCTAGAGACTGGGCTGCTCTATGGCTACACCTTC. It is translated as CASSLETGLLYGYTF.

This clonotype showed up many times. V gene TRBV30 combines with J gene TRBJ2-1; D is ambiguous. Trimming took 7 bases from V and 8 from J, leaving 12 bases between them. This CDR3 region has 11 residues. Germline V gives CDR1 GTSNPN, CDR2 SVGIG (reference sequence). CDR3 amino acids: CAYREYDEQFF. The CDR3 nucleotides are TGTGCCTACCGAGAGTACGATGAGCAGTTCTTC.

This clonotype was seen many times. This sequence joins TRBV2 and TRBJ1-5; a possible D gene is TRBD1 (6 bases). Per germline, CDR1 SNHLY and CDR2 FYNNEI. The CDR3 covers 13 residues. V was clipped by 3 bases and J by 6 bases, with 9 bases between them. The CDR3 DNA follows: TGTGCCAGCAGTGATTGGGACACTCAGCCCCAGCATTTT. It translates to CASSDWDTQPQHF.

This clonotype was counted many times. The V call is TRBV5-1, the J call TRBJ2-3; TRBD1 matches 7 bases. The V gene end was trimmed by 4 bases and the J gene end by 5 bases; junction bases not matched to a gene: 7. The CDR3 runs 14 residues. The germline CDR1 and CDR2 sequences are SGHRS and YFSETQ. The CDR3 sequence: CASSATRGIDTQYF. In DNA, the CDR3 is TGCGCCAGCAGCGCAACCAGGGGGATAGATACGCAGTATTTT.

This chain connects TRBV20-1 to TRBJ2-1, with TRBD2 matching over 10 bases. CDR1 and CDR2 (germline): DFQATT, SNEGSKA (reference sequence). The CDR3 loop spans 15 amino acids. Trimming cost V 1 base and J 7 bases; bases outside gene matches: 7. This CDR3 reads CSARVSSGGGNEQFF. DNA of the CDR3: TGCAGTGCTAGAGTGTCTAGCGGGGGAGGGAATGAGCAGTTCTTC.

This clonotype was recorded a few times. The chain links TRBV7-9 to TRBJ1-2; 7 nucleotides match TRBD1. Germline lookup yields CDR1 SEHNR and CDR2 FQNEAQ (reference sequence). With V trimmed by 4 bases and J by 0 bases, 5 bases remained unmatched. The CDR3 has 15 amino acids. The CDR3 DNA is TGTGCCAGCAGCTCGATGGGACAGACTAACTATGGCTACACCTTC. Its protein is CASSSMGQTNYGYTF.

This clonotype was seen just once. V is TRBV3-1 and J is TRBJ2-3; 8 bases are a match to TRBD1. J gave up 4 bases and V 5 bases, and 8 bases lay outside the gene matches. The germline gives CDR1 LGHDT, CDR2 YNNKEL (reference sequence). The CDR3 spans 15 residues. This CDR3 reads CASSFRDRLADTQYF. CDR3 bases: TGTGCCAGCAGCTTCCGGGACAGGTTAGCAGATACGCAGTATTTT.

In this sample, this clonotype turned up a few times. The rearrangement joins TRBV6-5 to TRBJ2-7; D unclear. This CDR3 comprises 14 residues. Trimming cost V 0 bases and J 1 base, with 7 bases left between them. CDR1 and CDR2 (germline): MNHEY, SVGAGI. The CDR3 sequence is CASSYSRTSYEQYF. CDR3 nucleotides: TGTGCCAGCAGTTACTCGAGGACGTCCTACGAGCAGTACTTC.

This clonotype was observed a handful of times. The V and J genes are TRBV18 and TRBJ2-1; TRBD1 might be the D (5 bases). The germline V gene encodes CDR1 KGHSH and CDR2 LQKENI. The CDR3 is made up of 14 amino acids. Trimming stripped 3 bases from V and 10 bases from J, with 16 bases between. The CDR3 region is CASSPWVGLGEQFF. CDR3 DNA: TGTGCCAGCTCACCGTGGGTGGGGCTAGGAGAGCAGTTCTTC. The full variable domain, with the rest looked up from reference TRBV18 and TRBJ2-1, is NAGVMQNPRHLVRRRGQEARLRCSPMKGHSHVYWYRQLPEEGLKFMVYLQKENIIDESGMPKERFSAEFPKEGPSILRIQQVVRGDSAAYFCASSPWVGLGEQFFGPGTRLTVL.

The table lists this clonotype with many counts. This sequence joins TRBV12-3 or TRBV12-4 and TRBJ1-2; D is undetermined. The V gene lost 7 bases and the J gene lost 4 bases, with 16 bases spanning the gap. The CDR3 spans 14 residues. CDR3 nucleotide sequence: TGTGCCAGCAACCTCATTGGGTCGGGCTATGGCTACACCTTC. Encoded protein: CASNLIGSGYGYTF.

Ten or more counts support this clonotype. This rearrangement joins TRBV3-1 to TRBJ2-7; possible D gene TRBD2, 5 bases. Per the germline V gene, CDR1 is LGHDT and CDR2 is YNNKEL (reference sequence). CDR3 length: 18 amino acids. Trimming cost V 1 base and J 5 bases, with 24 bases left between them. The DNA of the CDR3 is TGTGCCAGCAGCCAAGGGTGGACCAGCGGTACAAGGAGCAACGAGCAGTACTTC. Protein product: CASSQGWTSGTRSNEQYF.

This clonotype was detected ten times or more. This chain connects TRBV20-1 to TRBJ2-1, with TRBD2 identical over 11 bases. The CDR3 totals 16 residues. J gave up 3 bases and V 2 bases, and 6 bases lay outside the gene matches. Germline loops: CDR1 DFQATT, CDR2 SNEGSKA (reference sequence). The CDR3 protein is CSARSRLAGRYNEQFF. The CDR3 region has the DNA TGCAGTGCTAGATCCCGACTAGCGGGACGCTACAATGAGCAGTTCTTC.

The sample holds a few counts of this clonotype. This chain links TRBV3-1 with TRBJ2-3, with 10 bases matching TRBD1. V gave up 2 bases and J gave up 3 bases; unmatched junction bases: 2. This CDR3 spans 15 amino acids. Germline CDR1 and CDR2: LGHDT and YNNKEL (reference sequence). The CDR3 region has the DNA TGTGCCAGCAGCCAAAGGGACAGGGGAACAGATACGCAGTATTTT. It yields the protein CASSQRDRGTDTQYF.

The J gene is TRBJ2-3, the V gene TRBV10-3; D is perhaps TRBD1 (6 bases). Trimming cost V 6 bases and J 3 bases, with 13 bases left between them. The germline V gene has CDR1 ENHRY and CDR2 SYGVKD. The CDR3 consists of 14 residues. The CDR3 loop is CAISLGAATDTQYF. The DNA of the CDR3 is TGTGCCATCAGCTTGGGGGCGGCTACAGATACGCAGTATTTT.

The chain links TRBV6-2 or TRBV6-3 to TRBJ1-5; weak D call: TRBD1 (5 bases). CDR3 length: 15 residues. Deletions cut 0 bases from V and 3 bases from J, with 9 bases between. Germline V gene lookup returns CDR1 MNHEY and CDR2 SVGEGT. In nucleotides, the CDR3 is TGTGCCAGCAGTTACTCGGGGGGATTCAATCAGCCCCAGCATTTT. Its translation is CASSYSGGFNQPQHF.

This clonotype was seen many times. J is TRBJ2-5 and V is TRBV7-9; 10 bases line up with TRBD2. The junction had 10 bases not matched to a gene; V was cut back by 5 bases and J by 1 base. Per the germline V gene, CDR1 is SEHNR and CDR2 is FQNEAQ (reference sequence). The CDR3 extends over 17 amino acids. The CDR3 nucleotides are TGTGCCAGCAGCCGGCCAGGACTAGCGGCCCCCCAAGAGACCCAGTACTTC. It specifies CASSRPGLAAPQETQYF.

For this clonotype: A read error may produce the germline difference seen at one junction end. This chain joins TRBV13 and TRBJ2-6; 8 positions agree with TRBD2. The germline V gene has CDR1 PRHDT and CDR2 FYEKMQ (reference sequence). This CDR3 contains 15 residues. CDR3 DNA: TGTGCCACCGGGGGGGGACACTCTGGGGCCAGCGTCCTGACTTTC. Its protein is CATGGGHSGASVLTF.

This clonotype has a count of ten or more. This chain joins TRBV18 and TRBJ1-1; D uncertain. Germline V gene sequence: CDR1 KGHSH, CDR2 LQKENI. V shed 0 bases and J shed 4 bases, with 6 bases lying between them. This CDR3 region has 13 residues. The CDR3: CASSPPGTTEAFF. The CDR3 region has the DNA TGTGCCAGCTCACCACCAGGTACCACTGAAGCTTTCTTT. Filled out from reference TRBV18 and TRBJ1-1, the complete variable domain reads NAGVMQNPRHLVRRRGQEARLRCSPMKGHSHVYWYRQLPEEGLKFMVYLQKENIIDESGMPKERFSAEFPKEGPSILRIQQVVRGDSAAYFCASSPPGTTEAFFGQGTRLTVV.

This clonotype was observed a few times. The chain uses TRBV7-9 and TRBJ2-5; D may be TRBD1 (5 bases). Trimming removed 0 bases from V and 5 bases from J, with 13 bases in between. Germline assignment: CDR1 SEHNR and CDR2 FQNEAQ (reference sequence). CDR3 size: 15 residues. CDR3 bases: TGTGCCAGCAGCTTAGCGACAGAGTGGTCCGAGACCCAGTACTTC. This gives the protein CASSLATEWSETQYF.